Shown below are 30 T cell receptor beta chains from a single sample sequenced in a study of CD8 T cells in ankylosing spondylitis. MiXCR, applied by TCRdb to the 5' RACE reads, yields one record per CDR3 protein. The top ten hold approximately 5% of the sample, which has 200,000 to 250,000 distinct CDR3 sequences, 7% to 10% seen once. The specimen sequenced was blood, either unsorted or a sorted T cell fraction (not recorded which). The source of these receptors is a female donor with ankylosing spondylitis or in good health (not recorded which).

J is TRBJ1-4 and V is TRBV11-2; TRBD1 is a possible D gene (6 bases). V lost 1 base, J lost 9 bases, and 12 bases lay in between. Germline V gives CDR1 SGHAT, CDR2 FQNNGV. The CDR3 covers 14 residues. CDR3 sequence: CASSLGNRAQKLFF. As DNA, the CDR3 is TGTGCCAGCAGCTTAGGAAACAGGGCTCAAAAACTGTTTTTT.

This clonotype was observed a handful of times. V is TRBV28 and J is TRBJ2-1; the match to TRBD2 covers 8 bases. The V gene end was trimmed by 5 bases and the J gene end by 3 bases; junction bases not matched to a gene: 6. The CDR3 has 15 residues. The germline V gene has CDR1 MDHEN and CDR2 SYDVKM. The CDR3 here is CASSTLSGNYNEQFF. In nucleotides, the CDR3 is TGTGCCAGCAGTACCCTTAGCGGGAACTACAATGAGCAGTTCTTC.

As for this clonotype: A much larger clone differs by one base, so this may be a read error. This chain joins TRBV20-1 and TRBJ2-1; 10 bases line up with TRBD2. CDR1 is DFQATT, CDR2 SNEGSKA, per germline (reference sequence). The junction had 4 bases not matched to a gene; V was cut back by 5 bases and J by 6 bases. The length of the CDR3 is 13 residues. The DNA of the CDR3 is TGCAGTGCTGGGGGACTAGCGCTCAATGAGCAGTTCTTC. Translating gives CSAGGLALNEQFF.

A few counts support this clonotype. The chain joins TRBV9 to TRBJ1-3; D is unclear. CDR3 length: 13 residues. Germline CDR1 SGDLS, CDR2 YYNGEE. The V end was cut by 2 bases, the J end by 0 bases, with 3 bases between. CDR3 nucleotides: TGTGCCAGCAGCGTCAACTCTGGAAACACCATATATTTT. The encoded protein is CASSVNSGNTIYF. The full variable domain, in which reference TRBV9 and TRBJ1-3 provide the parts outside the CDR3, is DSGVTQTPKHLITATGQRVTLRCSPRSGDLSVYWYQQSLDQGLQFLIQYYNGEERAKGNILERFSAQQFPDLHSELNLSSLELGDSALYFCASSVNSGNTIYFGEGSWLTVV.

This clonotype was seen ten or more times. This chain connects TRBV6-5 to TRBJ2-7, with 7 bases that match TRBD2. Unmatched junction bases numbered 7, after V lost 7 bases and J lost 7 bases. The CDR3 has 12 residues. The germline gives CDR1 MNHEY, CDR2 SVGAGI. CDR3 region: CASKAGVSEQYF. The CDR3, as DNA: TGTGCCAGCAAGGCGGGAGTAAGTGAGCAGTACTTC.

This clonotype was detected many times. The V and J genes are TRBV12-3 or TRBV12-4 and TRBJ1-1; TRBD1 aligns across 7 bases. There are 14 residues in the CDR3. The V segment lost 7 bases and the J segment 3 bases; nucleotides outside the gene matches: 8. The CDR3 loop is CASIIQGPYTEAFF. In DNA, the CDR3 is TGTGCCAGCATCATACAGGGGCCCTACACTGAAGCTTTCTTT.

This clonotype has a count of ten or more. The chain links TRBV12-3 or TRBV12-4 to TRBJ1-5; perhaps TRBD1 as D (5 bases). The CDR3 extends over 15 amino acids. V lost 7 bases and J lost 6, with 19 bases in between. The CDR3, as DNA: TGTGCCAGCACCCCCGGCCTGGGGGGAACTCAGCCCCAGCATTTT. Amino acids: CASTPGLGGTQPQHF.

This clonotype was counted once. The chain couples TRBV19 to TRBJ1-2; 9 bases line up with TRBD1. In germline, CDR1 is LNHDA, CDR2 SQIVND (reference sequence). V lost 8 bases to trimming and J lost 4 bases; unmatched junction nucleotides: 8. This CDR3 spans 14 amino acids. CDR3 coding DNA: TGTGCCAGTGATTCGGGACAGGGCTTCTATGGCTACACCTTC. This translates into CASDSGQGFYGYTF.

This clonotype was seen at least ten times. V and J are TRBV12-3 or TRBV12-4 and TRBJ1-6; no clear D gene. The CDR3 contains 18 residues. V was trimmed by 6 bases and J by 0 bases, leaving 18 bases between them. In nucleotides, the CDR3 is TGTGCCAGCAGGGGCGGCGGTGGCGACGACTCCTATAATTCACCCCTCCACTTT. The encoded protein is CASRGGGGDDSYNSPLHF.

This clonotype was recorded many times. The J gene is TRBJ2-7, the V gene TRBV6-1, with 9 bases matching TRBD2. This CDR3 spans 13 amino acids. Germline V gives CDR1 MNHNS, CDR2 SASEGT. V lost 4 bases, J lost 3 bases, and 1 base stayed unmatched. The CDR3, as DNA: TGTGCCAGCAGTGTTAGCGGGAGCTACGAGCAGTACTTC. Amino acids: CASSVSGSYEQYF.

At least ten counts were recorded for this clonotype. The CDR3 loop is CASRPPGEQYGYTF. DNA for the CDR3: TGCGCCAGCAGGCCCCCGGGGGAGCAGTATGGCTACACCTTC. The chain links TRBV5-1 to TRBJ1-2, with D possibly matching TRBD1 (5 bases). The V and J ends lost 5 bases and 5 bases respectively, with 16 bases between them. CDR3 length: 14 residues. The germline V gene encodes CDR1 SGHRS and CDR2 YFSETQ. Full variable domain (rest looked up from reference TRBV5-1 and TRBJ1-2): KAGVTQTPRYLIKTRGQQVTLSCSPISGHRSVSWYQQTPGQGLQFLFEYFSETQRNKGNFPGRFSGRQFSNSRSEMNVSTLELGDSALYLCASRPPGEQYGYTFGSGTRLTVV.

This clonotype was picked up a small number of times. V usage is TRBV6-2 or TRBV6-3 and J usage is TRBJ2-6; 11 positions agree with TRBD1. Germline assignment: CDR1 MNHEY and CDR2 SVGEGT. Unmatched junction bases numbered 9, after V lost 6 bases and J lost 2 bases. The CDR3 has 18 amino acids. The CDR3 DNA reads TGTGCCAGCAGGGCCCGGACAGGGGGCTGGCCTGGGGCCAACGTCCTGACTTTC. Protein product: CASRARTGGWPGANVLTF.

In this sample, this clonotype turned up many times. The V gene is TRBV5-1, the J gene TRBJ2-6; 9 nucleotides agree with TRBD1. The CDR3 extends over 18 amino acids. CDR1 SGHRS and CDR2 YFSETQ come from the germline V gene. Germline trimming cut 6 bases from V and 0 bases from J; bases unmatched to any gene: 10. The CDR3 DNA follows: TGCGCCAGCACCCTCCCGGGACAGGGCCACTCTGGGGCCAACGTCCTGACTTTC. This gives the protein CASTLPGQGHSGANVLTF.

This clonotype was recorded at least ten times. The chain uses TRBV9 and TRBJ2-1, with D possibly TRBD2 on 5 matching bases. Deletions cut 1 base from V and 6 bases from J, with 14 bases between. The CDR3 has 15 residues. Germline CDR1 reads SGDLS; CDR2 reads YYNGEE. The CDR3 reads CASSVSVVEGNEQFF. DNA for the CDR3: TGTGCCAGCAGCGTAAGTGTTGTAGAGGGCAATGAGCAGTTCTTC.

This clonotype was recorded many times. V is TRBV3-1 and J is TRBJ2-1; 11 nucleotides agree with TRBD2. The CDR3 spans 17 residues. After removal of 4 bases from V and 6 bases from J, the junction contained 11 bases not matched to a gene. Germline V lookup: CDR1 LGHDT, CDR2 YNNKEL (reference sequence). The CDR3 DNA is TGTGCCAGCAGCCTTAGCAAGGGACTAGCGGTCCTCAATGAGCAGTTCTTC. Translating gives CASSLSKGLAVLNEQFF.

This clonotype was seen at least ten times. The chain employs TRBV10-2 and TRBJ2-1; TRBD2 is a possible D gene (5 bases). The CDR3 runs 13 residues. Between the trimmed V and J ends, which lost 8 bases and 0 bases, there was a span of 8 bases. Germline V gene lookup returns CDR1 WSHSY and CDR2 SAAADI. In DNA form, the CDR3 reads TGCGCCAGCCGCACTAGCTCCTACAATGAGCAGTTCTTC. Residues: CASRTSSYNEQFF.

The table lists this clonotype with a few counts. The CDR3 region has the DNA TGTGCCAGCAGATCCCTGGGAAGTTTAGCAGATACGCAGTATTTT. It codes for CASRSLGSLADTQYF. The chain recombines TRBV6-5 with TRBJ2-3, with unresolved D. Trimming shortened V by 6 bases and J by 4 bases, and 17 bases separated the two germline ends. The CDR3 is made up of 15 amino acids. Germline V lookup: CDR1 MNHEY, CDR2 SVGAGI.

Many counts were recorded for this clonotype. V gene TRBV29-1 combines with J gene TRBJ2-7, with D unresolved. Germline CDR1 is SQVTM and CDR2 is ANQGSEA. There are 13 residues in the CDR3. V was clipped by 5 bases and J by 0 bases, with 11 bases between them. The CDR3: CSVIGRFSYEQYF. The DNA for the CDR3 is TGCAGCGTTATCGGCAGGTTCTCCTACGAGCAGTACTTC.

V usage is TRBV30 and J usage is TRBJ2-6; 10 bases map to TRBD1. Germline loops: CDR1 GTSNPN, CDR2 SVGIG (reference sequence). J was trimmed by 0 bases and V by 8 bases; bases with no gene match: 10. CDR3 length: 17 amino acids. The CDR3 here is CATGQGPLGSGANVLTF. The DNA of the CDR3 is TGTGCCACGGGACAGGGGCCGCTGGGCTCTGGGGCCAACGTCCTGACTTTC.

The table lists this clonotype with many counts. The rearrangement uses TRBV12-3 or TRBV12-4 and TRBJ1-2; 7 bases fit TRBD1. The CDR3 extends over 12 amino acids. V trimming: 7 bases; J trimming: 3 bases; junction bases outside the gene matches: 2. The CDR3 is CASKQGDYGYTF. CDR3 bases: TGTGCCAGCAAGCAGGGGGACTATGGCTACACCTTC.

This clonotype was counted ten times or more. The genes are TRBV20-1 and TRBJ2-3; D is uncertain. Germline assignment: CDR1 DFQATT and CDR2 SNEGSKA (reference sequence). V shed 1 base and J shed 1 base, with 9 bases lying between them. The CDR3 consists of 14 residues. This CDR3 reads CSARVAFGTDTQYF. In nucleotides, the CDR3 is TGCAGTGCTAGAGTGGCGTTTGGCACAGATACGCAGTATTTT.

This clonotype was counted many times. The rearrangement uses TRBV5-1 and TRBJ2-1; D might be TRBD2 (5 bases). The CDR3 loop spans 16 amino acids. Germline V gives CDR1 SGHRS, CDR2 YFSETQ. V was cut by 5 bases and J by 8 bases, with 23 bases left in between. The CDR3 DNA is TGCGCCAGCAGTCGTAATCCGGGATCCCGAGTGGATGAGCAGTTCTTC. It translates to CASSRNPGSRVDEQFF.

Many counts were recorded for this clonotype. J is TRBJ2-7 and V is TRBV29-1; no firm D call. The CDR3 runs to 12 residues. Looked up from germline, CDR1 is SQVTM and CDR2 is ANQGSEA. Trimming removed 2 bases from V and 7 bases from J, with 12 bases in between. As DNA, the CDR3 is TGCAGCGTTGAATTGGCAGGACCTGAGCAGTACTTC. Its translation is CSVELAGPEQYF.

This clonotype was picked up a small number of times. It may be a read error: a sequence one base away is much more abundant. The V and J genes are TRBV5-1 and TRBJ2-1; TRBD2 might be the D (5 bases). Trimming took 5 bases from V and 5 from J, leaving 14 bases between them. The CDR3 is 14 residues long. Germline loops: CDR1 SGHRS, CDR2 YFSETQ. CDR3 sequence: CASRLVGLNNEQFF. The CDR3 nucleotides are TGCGCCAGCAGACTAGTGGGCCTTAACAATGAGCAGTTCTTC.

The chain is built from TRBV3-1 and TRBJ2-5, with 8 bases identical to TRBD2. V lost 3 bases and J lost 5; bases outside the gene matches: 8. CDR3 length equals 15 residues. Germline assignment: CDR1 LGHDT and CDR2 YNNKEL (reference sequence). CDR3 sequence: CASSHSGTQGETQYF. For the CDR3, the DNA is TGTGCCAGCAGCCATAGCGGGACCCAGGGGGAGACCCAGTACTTC.

This clonotype has ten or more counts. This chain connects TRBV20-1 to TRBJ2-1, with D tentatively TRBD2 (5 bases). This CDR3 comprises 15 residues. V was cut by 3 bases and J by 2 bases, with 14 bases left in between. The germline V gene has CDR1 DFQATT and CDR2 SNEGSKA (reference sequence). The CDR3 region is CSARTQPGTYNEQFF. For the CDR3, the DNA is TGCAGTGCTAGGACCCAACCCGGGACCTACAATGAGCAGTTCTTC.

This clonotype has ten or more counts. The chain couples TRBV20-1 to TRBJ1-1; TRBD1 matches 7 bases. Trimming at V came to 1 base and at J to 1 base, leaving 6 bases not matched to a gene. Germline values: CDR1 DFQATT, CDR2 SNEGSKA (reference sequence). The CDR3 length is 15 residues. This CDR3 reads CSARGEGQWNTEAFF. CDR3 DNA: TGCAGTGCTAGAGGCGAGGGACAGTGGAACACTGAAGCTTTCTTT.

This clonotype was observed at least ten times. The DNA of the CDR3 is TGCGCCAGCAGCAGAGGGGACCTCCAACCATCGAACACTGAAGCTTTCTTT. It codes for CASSRGDLQPSNTEAFF. This chain joins TRBV5-1 and TRBJ1-1; D is possibly TRBD1 (5 bases). Germline CDR1 is SGHRS and CDR2 is YFSETQ. V lost 4 bases and J lost 1, with 20 bases in between. The CDR3 is 17 amino acids.

This clonotype has at least ten counts. V is TRBV20-1 and J is TRBJ2-2; D is tentatively TRBD1 or TRBD2 (6 bases each). CDR1 is DFQATT and CDR2 is SNEGSKA in the germline V gene (reference sequence). V was trimmed by 5 bases and J by 7 bases, leaving 17 bases between them. The CDR3 runs to 14 residues. CDR3 nucleotides: TGCAGTGCTCAGAAGCCCAGGGGACTCGGGGAGCTGTTTTTT. As protein: CSAQKPRGLGELFF.

This clonotype came up many times. The rearrangement joins TRBV27 to TRBJ2-1; D is uncertain. The V and J ends lost 3 bases and 5 bases respectively, with 11 bases between them. This CDR3 has 14 amino acids. Germline CDR1 MNHEY, CDR2 SMNVEV (reference sequence). The CDR3 protein is CASSFGTANNEQFF. CDR3 in DNA: TGTGCCAGCAGTTTCGGAACAGCCAACAATGAGCAGTTCTTC.